A single sample is the source of the 26 T cell receptor beta chains below, sequenced in a study of regulatory T cells in long-lasting Graves disease. TCR beta libraries were built with iRepertoire HTBI primers and Arm-PCR of CDR3 regions. TCRdb fed the multiplex PCR reads into MiXCR, producing one record per CDR3 protein. The sample records just over 600,000 distinct CDR3 sequences, 16% being singletons. Documented time point: newly diagnosed GD, antithyroid drugs for less than 3 months. PBMC-extracted RNA yielded the TCR library. These same records also appear under a second study, on T cells in Graves' hyperthyroidism and ophthalmopathy.

This specimen consisted of peripheral blood mononuclear cells (PBMCs), obtained at new diagnosis, from a patient treated with antithyroid drugs. All receptors come from a woman younger than 45 with Graves disease.

In this sample, this clonotype turned up a few times. V and J are TRBV7-3 and TRBJ2-2; possibly TRBD1 or TRBD2 for D (6 bases each). Trimming pared 0 bases from V and 6 bases from J, leaving 11 bases between. Germline V CDR1 and CDR2: SGHTA, FQGTGA. This CDR3 is 15 amino acids long. CDR3 DNA: TGTGCCAGCAGCTTAACATCAGGGGAGGCCGGGGAGCTGTTTTTT. Protein: CASSLTSGEAGELFF.

The V and J genes are TRBV7-9 and TRBJ2-7; D may be TRBD1 or TRBD2 (7 bases each). Germline lookup yields CDR1 SEHNR and CDR2 FQNEAQ (reference sequence). This CDR3 spans 15 amino acids. V was shortened by 0 bases and J by 5 bases, with 14 bases between the two germline ends. CDR3 nucleotides: TGTGCCAGCAGCTTAGCTCCCAGGGGGGGCGACGAGCAGTACTTC. It yields the protein CASSLAPRGGDEQYF.

The chain is built from TRBV28 and TRBJ2-7; the D gene could be TRBD1 or TRBD2 (6 bases each). Germline CDR1 and CDR2: MDHEN and SYDVKM. This CDR3 contains 16 residues. Trimming cost V 2 bases and J 3 bases, with 17 bases left between them. CDR3 loop: CASSLEAVGGGYEQYF. CDR3 coding DNA: TGTGCCAGCAGTTTAGAGGCAGTGGGGGGCGGCTACGAGCAGTACTTC. Full variable domain (rest looked up from reference TRBV28 and TRBJ2-7): DVKVTQSSRYLVKRTGEKVFLECVQDMDHENMFWYRQDPGLGLRLIYFSYDVKMKEKGDIPEGYSVSREKKERFSLILESASTNQTSMYLCASSLEAVGGGYEQYFGPGTRLTVT.

This clonotype was counted many times. The chain uses TRBV28 and TRBJ2-4; D is uncertain. The CDR3 has 15 residues. The germline V gene has CDR1 MDHEN and CDR2 SYDVKM. V gave up 5 bases and J gave up 3 bases, with 14 bases separating them. The CDR3 DNA is TGTGCCAGCAGTAAACGGGTTGGGGTCAAAAACATTCAGTACTTC. As protein: CASSKRVGVKNIQYF.

Only a few counts were recorded for this clonotype. A much larger clone differs from this one at a single base, so this may be a read error. This chain uses TRBV12-3 or TRBV12-4 with TRBJ2-2; 11 nucleotides line up with TRBD2. The CDR3 consists of 15 residues. J was trimmed by 5 bases and V by 5 bases; bases with no gene match: 4. The CDR3 is CASSRLAGCTGELFF. The DNA of the CDR3 is TGTGCCAGCAGTCGACTAGCGGGATGTACCGGGGAGCTGTTTTTT.

This clonotype came up many times. The CDR3 protein is CASSLSLGGGTEAFF. CDR3 sequence (DNA): TGTGCCAGCAGCTTGAGTCTGGGGGGAGGCACTGAAGCTTTCTTT. The chain uses TRBV12-3 or TRBV12-4 and TRBJ1-1; D perhaps matches TRBD1 (5 bases). Trimming removed 6 bases from V and 4 bases from J, with 18 bases in between. CDR3 size: 15 residues.

This clonotype was seen at least ten times. The V and J genes are TRBV28 and TRBJ1-2, with TRBD1 matching 8 bases. Looked up from germline, CDR1 is MDHEN and CDR2 is SYDVKM. Trimming took 5 bases from V and 5 from J; bases not matched to a gene: 7. The CDR3 is made up of 14 amino acids. The CDR3 here is CASSPRQGQYGYTF. The DNA for the CDR3 is TGTGCCAGCAGTCCCCGACAGGGGCAGTATGGCTACACCTTC.

The V gene is TRBV10-3, the J gene TRBJ2-2, with D hard to call. V was cut by 4 bases and J by 5 bases, with 11 bases left in between. This CDR3 is built from 14 residues. CDR1 is ENHRY, CDR2 SYGVKD, per germline. CDR3 amino acids: CAISGGPTTGELFF. The DNA for the CDR3 is TGTGCCATCAGTGGTGGGCCAACGACCGGGGAGCTGTTTTTT.

This clonotype was found many times. The V call is TRBV20-1, the J call TRBJ1-1; D uncertain. V was clipped by 5 bases and J by 1 base, with 17 bases between them. CDR1 is DFQATT, CDR2 SNEGSKA, per germline (reference sequence). The CDR3 extends over 15 amino acids. CDR3 region: CSAAGGSGPNTEAFF. DNA for the CDR3: TGCAGTGCTGCCGGTGGGTCGGGTCCGAACACTGAAGCTTTCTTT.

V gene TRBV28 combines with J gene TRBJ2-7; 9 positions agree with TRBD1. CDR1 is MDHEN, CDR2 SYDVKM, per germline. V dropped 7 bases and J dropped 7; count of bases not matched to a gene: 14. This CDR3 contains 15 residues. DNA for the CDR3: TGTGCCAGCACCACGGCGGGACAGGGCCTACGAGAGCAGTACTTC. Amino acid sequence: CASTTAGQGLREQYF.

This clonotype showed up just a few times. The rearrangement uses TRBV20-1 and TRBJ1-4; D is ambiguous. There are 15 residues in the CDR3. Germline CDR1 and CDR2: DFQATT and SNEGSKA (reference sequence). The ends were cut back, 6 bases at V and 0 bases at J, with 14 bases in the middle. The CDR3 DNA follows: TGCAGTGCCCCCTCGGCGGACGCAACTAATGAAAAACTGTTTTTT. This codes for CSAPSADATNEKLFF.

This clonotype was seen many times. CDR3 coding DNA: TGTGCCAGCAGCCTGGAGGGTAGCCGCCGGGAAAAACTGTTTTTT. Translating gives CASSLEGSRREKLFF. The genes are TRBV28 and TRBJ1-4, with D hard to call. Germline V gene sequence: CDR1 MDHEN, CDR2 SYDVKM. The CDR3 extends over 15 amino acids. Trimming left V 6 bases short and J 8 bases short, with 19 bases between.

This clonotype was seen more than once but under ten times. This sequence joins TRBV5-1 and TRBJ1-2; D unclear. The germline CDR1 and CDR2 sequences are SGHRS and YFSETQ. With 4 bases removed from V and 0 bases from J, the gap between germline ends came to 13 bases. This CDR3 is built from 15 residues. The chain's CDR3 is CASSPFSDTNYGYTF. The CDR3 bases are TGCGCCAGCAGCCCTTTCTCAGATACTAACTATGGCTACACCTTC.

The chain couples TRBV19 to TRBJ2-7; a weak D match, TRBD1 (6 bases). CDR3 length: 13 residues. In germline, CDR1 is LNHDA, CDR2 SQIVND (reference sequence). V shed 9 bases and J shed 2 bases, with 14 bases lying between them. The CDR3 bases are TGTGCCAGCAGGGGCGGAAACACCTACGAGCAGTACTTC. This codes for CASRGGNTYEQYF. Full variable domain (rest looked up from reference TRBV19 and TRBJ2-7): DGGITQSPKYLFRKEGQNVTLSCEQNLNHDAMYWYRQDPGQGLRLIYYSQIVNDFQKGDIAEGYSVSREKKESFPLTVTSAQKNPTAFYLCASRGGNTYEQYFGPGTRLTVT.

This chain uses TRBV4-1 with TRBJ2-4; TRBD2 is a possible D gene (7 bases). V was trimmed by 0 bases and J by 8 bases, leaving 14 bases between them. Looked up from germline, CDR1 is MGHRA and CDR2 is YSYEKL. CDR3 length equals 15 residues. The CDR3 sequence is CASSQEGGAWDIQYF. CDR3 DNA: TGCGCCAGCAGCCAAGAGGGGGGGGCCTGGGACATTCAGTACTTC.

This clonotype was recorded many times. This chain's CDR3 is CASSSRAALNTEAFF. The CDR3 DNA follows: TGTGCCAGCAGCTCCCGGGCAGCCTTGAACACTGAAGCTTTCTTT. The V gene is TRBV11-2, the J gene TRBJ1-1; D unclear. V gave up 4 bases and J gave up 0 bases, with 12 bases separating them. CDR3 length equals 15 residues. Germline CDR1 reads SGHAT; CDR2 reads FQNNGV.

The genes are TRBV7-8 and TRBJ2-7; D gene ambiguous. V was pared by 0 bases and J by 3 bases, with 9 bases between. The CDR3 spans 14 residues. Germline assignment: CDR1 SGHVS and CDR2 FQNEAQ. Here the CDR3 reads CASSLAQEVYEQYF. Here the CDR3 DNA reads TGTGCCAGCAGCTTAGCCCAAGAGGTCTACGAGCAGTACTTC.

This clonotype has ten or more counts. This chain uses TRBV29-1 with TRBJ2-7; 7 nucleotides line up with TRBD1. The CDR3 loop spans 13 amino acids. J gave up 10 bases and V 7 bases, and 16 bases lay outside the gene matches. Germline values: CDR1 SQVTM, CDR2 ANQGSEA. The CDR3 protein is CSAGDSPDYGQYF. CDR3 sequence (DNA): TGCAGCGCCGGGGACAGCCCAGACTATGGACAGTACTTC.

The genes are TRBV24-1 and TRBJ2-2; D is perhaps TRBD1 or TRBD2 (5 bases each). Germline V gives CDR1 KGHDR, CDR2 SFDVKD. The CDR3 spans 15 residues. V was clipped by 3 bases and J by 4 bases, with 11 bases between them. This CDR3 is CATSDGTASTGELFF. As DNA, the CDR3 is TGTGCCACCAGTGATGGGACGGCGAGCACCGGGGAGCTGTTTTTT.

The V and J genes are TRBV2 and TRBJ1-6; 8 bases match TRBD1. This CDR3 spans 15 amino acids. Germline V gene lookup returns CDR1 SNHLY and CDR2 FYNNEI. Germline trimming cut 6 bases from V and 10 bases from J; bases unmatched to any gene: 11. The CDR3 nucleotides read TGTGCCAGCAGCACCCTGGACAGGGCGGAATCACCCCTCCACTTT. Its translation is CASSTLDRAESPLHF.

The rearrangement uses TRBV30 and TRBJ2-7, with D possibly matching TRBD1 (6 bases). The CDR3 length is 13 residues. Germline CDR1 and CDR2: GTSNPN and SVGIG (reference sequence). V lost 4 bases to trimming and J lost 3 bases, with 13 bases between them. The CDR3 bases are TGTGCCTGGACCCCGGGGACAAACTACGAGCAGTACTTC. It specifies CAWTPGTNYEQYF.

The V and J genes are TRBV19 and TRBJ1-5; 8 nucleotides agree with TRBD1. Unmatched junction bases numbered 7, after V lost 5 bases and J lost 7 bases. This CDR3 comprises 14 residues. Germline V gene sequence: CDR1 LNHDA, CDR2 SQIVND (reference sequence). This CDR3 is CASSGQGWDQPQHF. In nucleotides, the CDR3 is TGTGCCAGTAGTGGACAGGGTTGGGACCAGCCCCAGCATTTT.

V is TRBV7-8 and J is TRBJ2-4; D tentatively reads TRBD1 or TRBD2 (5 bases each). Germline V gene sequence: CDR1 SGHVS, CDR2 FQNEAQ. The CDR3 runs to 15 residues. Between the trimmed V and J ends, which lost 5 bases and 3 bases, there was a span of 14 bases. The CDR3 sequence: CASSPEVRGKNIQYF. For the CDR3, the DNA is TGTGCCAGCAGCCCCGAGGTGAGGGGCAAAAACATTCAGTACTTC.

This clonotype was observed many times. This rearrangement joins TRBV28 to TRBJ1-5; TRBD1 might be the D (6 bases). CDR1 and CDR2 from the germline V gene are MDHEN and SYDVKM. This CDR3 is built from 15 residues. V was shortened by 5 bases and J by 4 bases, with 15 bases between the two germline ends. The CDR3 is CASSARLGGNQPQHF. CDR3 nucleotide sequence: TGTGCCAGCAGTGCGCGGCTAGGGGGGAATCAGCCCCAGCATTTT. Full variable domain (missing parts from reference TRBV28 and TRBJ1-5): DVKVTQSSRYLVKRTGEKVFLECVQDMDHENMFWYRQDPGLGLRLIYFSYDVKMKEKGDIPEGYSVSREKKERFSLILESASTNQTSMYLCASSARLGGNQPQHFGDGTRLSIL.

This clonotype was counted only a few times. This chain joins TRBV27 and TRBJ2-3; D gene unclear. The CDR3 is made up of 14 amino acids. In germline, CDR1 is MNHEY, CDR2 SMNVEV (reference sequence). Between the trimmed V and J ends, which lost 4 bases and 0 bases, there was a span of 8 bases. CDR3 residues: CASSSKLSTDTQYF. The CDR3 DNA sequence: TGTGCCAGCAGTTCAAAGCTAAGCACAGATACGCAGTATTTT.

There are many counts of this clonotype. At one of its ends the junction is not consistent with the germline gene, which may arise from a read error. V is TRBV5-1 and J is TRBJ1-2, with a weak D call TRBD1 (5 bases). The CDR3 extends over 13 amino acids. CDR1 and CDR2 from the germline V gene are SGHRS and YFSETQ. CDR3 loop: CASSLGTNYGYTF. The CDR3 DNA sequence: TGTGCCAGCAGCTTAGGGACGAACTATGGCTACACCTTC.